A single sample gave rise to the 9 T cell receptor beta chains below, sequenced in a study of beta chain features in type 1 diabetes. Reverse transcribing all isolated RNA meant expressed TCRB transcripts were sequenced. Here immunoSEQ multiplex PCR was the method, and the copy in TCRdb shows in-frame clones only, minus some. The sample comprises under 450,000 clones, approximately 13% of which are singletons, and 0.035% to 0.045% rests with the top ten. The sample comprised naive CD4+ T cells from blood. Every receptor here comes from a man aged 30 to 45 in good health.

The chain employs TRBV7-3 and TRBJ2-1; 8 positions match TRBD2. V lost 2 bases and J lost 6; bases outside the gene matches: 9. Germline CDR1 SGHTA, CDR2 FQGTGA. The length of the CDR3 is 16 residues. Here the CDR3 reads CASSLLVGLARNEQFF. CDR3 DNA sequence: TGTGCCAGCAGCTTATTAGTAGGACTAGCCCGCAATGAGCAGTTCTTC.

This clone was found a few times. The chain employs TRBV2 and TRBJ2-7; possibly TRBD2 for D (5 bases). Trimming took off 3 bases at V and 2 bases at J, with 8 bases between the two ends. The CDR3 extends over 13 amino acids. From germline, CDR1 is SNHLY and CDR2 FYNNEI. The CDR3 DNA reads TGTGCCAGCAGTGATCGGGAAACCTACGAGCAGTACTTC. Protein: CASSDRETYEQYF.

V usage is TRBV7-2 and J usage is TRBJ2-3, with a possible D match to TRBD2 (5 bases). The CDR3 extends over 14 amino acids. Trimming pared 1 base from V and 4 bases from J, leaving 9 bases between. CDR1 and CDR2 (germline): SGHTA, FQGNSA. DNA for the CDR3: TGTGCCAGCAGCTTAGTGAGGGTCCCAGATACGCAGTATTTT. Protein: CASSLVRVPDTQYF.

CDR3 amino acids: CASTREHGDTQYF. The CDR3 DNA follows: TGTGCCAGCACGAGGGAGCACGGAGATACGCAGTATTTT. The chain joins TRBV2 to TRBJ2-3; TRBD2 might be the D (5 bases). With 7 bases removed from V and 5 bases from J, the gap between germline ends came to 13 bases. The germline CDR1 and CDR2 sequences are SNHLY and FYNNEI. CDR3 length equals 13 residues.

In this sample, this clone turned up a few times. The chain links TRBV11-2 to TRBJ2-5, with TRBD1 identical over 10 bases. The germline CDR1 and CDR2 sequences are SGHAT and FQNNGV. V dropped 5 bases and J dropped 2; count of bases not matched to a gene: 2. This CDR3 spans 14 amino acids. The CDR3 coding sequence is TGTGCCAGCAGCCCGGGACAGGGGCAAGAGACCCAGTACTTC. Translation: CASSPGQGQETQYF.

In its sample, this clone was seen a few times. CDR3 residues: CASSQNPTAQETQYF. CDR3 bases: TGCGCCAGCAGCCAAAACCCAACAGCACAAGAGACCCAGTACTTC. This sequence joins TRBV4-1 and TRBJ2-5; unclear D gene. Trimming pared 2 bases from V and 2 bases from J, leaving 12 bases between. Germline V gene lookup returns CDR1 MGHRA and CDR2 YSYEKL. There are 15 residues in the CDR3.

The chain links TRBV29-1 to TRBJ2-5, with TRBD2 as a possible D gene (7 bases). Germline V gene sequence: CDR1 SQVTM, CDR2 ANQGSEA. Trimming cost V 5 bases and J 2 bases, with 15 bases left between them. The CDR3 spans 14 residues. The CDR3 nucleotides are TGCAGCGTTTTGCGGGGGCGAACTCAAGAGACCCAGTACTTC. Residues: CSVLRGRTQETQYF.

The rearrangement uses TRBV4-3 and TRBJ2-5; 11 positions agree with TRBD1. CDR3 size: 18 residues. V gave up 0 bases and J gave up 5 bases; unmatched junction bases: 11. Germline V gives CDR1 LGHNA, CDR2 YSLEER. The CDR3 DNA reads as TGCGCCAGCAGCCAAGATGCCGCCGGGACAGGGGGATGGGAGACCCAGTACTTC. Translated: CASSQDAAGTGGWETQYF.

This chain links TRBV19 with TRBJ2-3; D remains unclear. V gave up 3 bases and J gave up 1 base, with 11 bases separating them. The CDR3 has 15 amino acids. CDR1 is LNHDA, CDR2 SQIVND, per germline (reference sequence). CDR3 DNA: TGTGCCAGTAGTATTACGTATAGACGCACAGATACGCAGTATTTT. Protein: CASSITYRRTDTQYF. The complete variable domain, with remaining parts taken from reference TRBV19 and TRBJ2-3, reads DGGITQSPKYLFRKEGQNVTLSCEQNLNHDAMYWYRQDPGQGLRLIYYSQIVNDFQKGDIAEGYSVSREKKESFPLTVTSAQKNPTAFYLCASSITYRRTDTQYFGPGTRLTVL.